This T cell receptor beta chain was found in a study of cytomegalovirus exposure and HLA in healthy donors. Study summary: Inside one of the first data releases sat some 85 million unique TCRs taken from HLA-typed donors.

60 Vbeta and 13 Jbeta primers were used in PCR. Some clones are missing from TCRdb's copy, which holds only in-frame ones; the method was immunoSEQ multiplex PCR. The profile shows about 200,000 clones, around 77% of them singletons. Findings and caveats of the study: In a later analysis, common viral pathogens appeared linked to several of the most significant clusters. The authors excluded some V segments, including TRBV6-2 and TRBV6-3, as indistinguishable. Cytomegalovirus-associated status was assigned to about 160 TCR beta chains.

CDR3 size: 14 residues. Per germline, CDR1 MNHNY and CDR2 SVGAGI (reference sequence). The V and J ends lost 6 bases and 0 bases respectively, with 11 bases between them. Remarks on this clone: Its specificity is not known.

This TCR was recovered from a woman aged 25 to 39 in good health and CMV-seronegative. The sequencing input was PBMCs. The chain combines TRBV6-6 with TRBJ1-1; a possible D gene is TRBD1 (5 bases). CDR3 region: CASSHDSLNTEAFF. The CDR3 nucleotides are TGTGCCAGCAGCCATGACAGCTTGAACACTGAAGCTTTCTTT.